Presented here are 31 T cell receptor beta chains from one specimen sequenced in a study of regulatory T cells in long-lasting Graves disease. This sample's time point: newly diagnosed GD, antithyroid drugs for less than 3 months. With RNA extracted from PBMCs as input, the TCR library was made. Both iRepertoire HTBI primers and Arm-PCR of CDR3 regions were used to build the TCR beta libraries. From the multiplex PCR reads, TCRdb called clonotypes with MiXCR, one entry per CDR3 protein. Among 400,000 to 500,000 distinct CDR3 sequences listed, about 16% were seen once. This sample also belongs to another study, concerning T cells in Graves' hyperthyroidism and ophthalmopathy.

The sequencing here drew on peripheral blood mononuclear cells (PBMCs), taken at new diagnosis, from a patient treated with antithyroid drugs. All receptors come from a woman under 40 with Graves disease.

J is TRBJ2-7 and V is TRBV19; 8 bases line up with TRBD2. Losses at the gene ends were 7 bases for V and 0 bases for J; bases not matched to a gene: 8. CDR1 LNHDA and CDR2 SQIVND come from the germline V gene (reference sequence). CDR3 size: 15 residues. The CDR3 nucleotides are TGTGCCAGTACCCGTGCTAGCGGGCCCTCCTACGAGCAGTACTTC. As protein: CASTRASGPSYEQYF.

This clonotype was recorded at least ten times. The J gene is TRBJ2-2, the V gene TRBV12-3 or TRBV12-4, with TRBD1 matching 7 bases. This CDR3 has 17 residues. J gave up 1 base and V 6 bases, and 11 bases lay outside the gene matches. The CDR3 loop reads CASSPIGQEGNTGELFF. The CDR3 DNA sequence: TGTGCCAGCAGCCCTATCGGACAGGAAGGGAACACCGGGGAGCTGTTTTTT.

Ten or more counts support this clonotype. This chain uses TRBV27 with TRBJ1-4; D unclear. The CDR3 is 13 amino acids. Germline assignment: CDR1 MNHEY and CDR2 SMNVEV (reference sequence). V lost 5 bases and J 4 bases, leaving 8 bases between the germline ends. The DNA of the CDR3 is TGTGCCAGCAGTAGAAGTTTTAATGAAAAACTGTTTTTT. It encodes CASSRSFNEKLFF.

Ten or more counts support this clonotype. The rearrangement uses TRBV30 and TRBJ2-2; TRBD2 might be the D (5 bases). In germline, CDR1 is GTSNPN, CDR2 SVGIG (reference sequence). V gave up 8 bases and J gave up 6 bases, with 25 bases separating them. The CDR3 has 16 residues. The chain's CDR3 is CAHSLGIPINPGELFF. The CDR3 nucleotides are TGTGCCCACTCCCTCGGGATCCCTATAAACCCCGGGGAGCTGTTTTTT.

This clonotype was recorded a few times. The chain carries TRBV29-1 and TRBJ1-3, with D uncertain. V was pared by 4 bases and J by 4 bases, with 14 bases between. The germline CDR1 and CDR2 sequences are SQVTM and ANQGSEA. This CDR3 is 14 amino acids long. This chain's CDR3 is CSVVVQEAGNTIYF. The CDR3 DNA reads TGCAGCGTTGTGGTCCAGGAGGCGGGAAACACCATATATTTT.

This clonotype showed up many times. This rearrangement joins TRBV30 to TRBJ1-1; D is perhaps TRBD1 (6 bases). Germline V CDR1 and CDR2: GTSNPN, SVGIG (reference sequence). Trimming shortened V by 3 bases and J by 4 bases, and 12 bases separated the two germline ends. The CDR3 runs 13 residues. The DNA of the CDR3 is TGTGCCTGGAGGGGTGGAGGGGGCACTGAAGCTTTCTTT. It codes for CAWRGGGGTEAFF.

This clonotype showed up many times. The chain is built from TRBV11-3 and TRBJ2-7; no definite D call. The V gene lost 2 bases and the J gene lost 2 bases, with 10 bases spanning the gap. Per the germline V gene, CDR1 is SGHNT and CDR2 is YENEEA. The CDR3 sequence is 14 residues long. The CDR3 reads CASSLSFGTYEQYF. The CDR3 DNA follows: TGTGCCAGCAGCTTATCGTTCGGTACCTACGAGCAGTACTTC.

This rearrangement joins TRBV28 to TRBJ2-3; D gene uncertain. Trimming took 10 bases from V and 6 from J, leaving 11 bases between them. Germline V gene sequence: CDR1 MDHEN, CDR2 SYDVKM. CDR3 length equals 11 residues. The CDR3 spells CATRRRDTQYF. Written as DNA, the CDR3 is TGTGCCACCAGACGAAGGGATACGCAGTATTTT.

This clonotype appeared a few times. The chain carries TRBV12-3 or TRBV12-4 and TRBJ2-7, with TRBD2 as a possible D gene (6 bases). The CDR3 is made up of 13 amino acids. V gave up 8 bases and J gave up 5 bases, with 16 bases separating them. This CDR3 is CASGRLDADEQYF. The CDR3 bases are TGTGCCAGCGGGAGGTTAGACGCGGACGAGCAGTACTTC.

A word on this clonotype: One base separates it from a far larger clone, so it is likely a read error. The genes are TRBV7-3 and TRBJ1-1, with D uncertain. Germline CDR1 and CDR2: SGHTA and FQGTGA. The CDR3 sequence is 15 residues long. V was clipped by 4 bases and J by 4 bases, with 16 bases between them. The CDR3 here is CASSSGYPSSTEAFF. CDR3 bases: TGTGCCAGCAGCTCTGGGTACCCTTCGAGCACTGAAGCTTTCTTT.

V and J are TRBV15 and TRBJ1-2; possibly TRBD1 for D (5 bases). CDR1 is LNHNV, CDR2 YYDKDF, per germline (reference sequence). The V and J ends lost 2 bases and 2 bases respectively, with 12 bases between them. CDR3 length: 15 amino acids. The CDR3 region has the DNA TGTGCCACCAGCAGACTACCGACAGAAAACTATGGCTACACCTTC. This gives the protein CATSRLPTENYGYTF.

This clonotype was recorded a few times. The chain carries TRBV4-1 and TRBJ2-7, with D tentatively TRBD2 (6 bases). Germline CDR1 and CDR2: MGHRA and YSYEKL. V was clipped by 4 bases and J by 3 bases, with 16 bases between them. This CDR3 is built from 15 residues. CDR3 coding DNA: TGCGCCAGCAGCCCCCCCGGAGGGTTGGTCTACGAGCAGTACTTC. The encoded protein is CASSPPGGLVYEQYF.

This clonotype was recorded at least ten times. V and J are TRBV12-3 or TRBV12-4 and TRBJ2-5; 10 bases map to TRBD2. With 5 bases clipped from V and 5 bases from J, the junction kept 11 bases outside the gene matches. This CDR3 comprises 16 residues. The CDR3 reads CASSPKLAGGWETQYF. CDR3 in DNA: TGTGCCAGCAGTCCTAAATTAGCGGGAGGTTGGGAGACCCAGTACTTC.

This clonotype was observed at least ten times. The chain joins TRBV27 to TRBJ2-3, with 7 bases fitting TRBD1. This CDR3 is built from 14 residues. Germline CDR1 and CDR2: MNHEY and SMNVEV (reference sequence). Germline trimming cut 5 bases from V and 2 bases from J; bases unmatched to any gene: 4. The CDR3 DNA is TGTGCCAGCAGTCGAGGGACAGCCACAGATACGCAGTATTTT. It is translated as CASSRGTATDTQYF.

V and J are TRBV5-8 and TRBJ2-1; 8 nucleotides agree with TRBD1. The germline V gene encodes CDR1 SGHTS and CDR2 YDEGEE. The CDR3 is 15 amino acids. V lost 4 bases and J lost 0; bases outside the gene matches: 3. The CDR3 is CASSRRGLSYNEQFF. CDR3 nucleotide sequence: TGTGCCAGCAGCCGCAGGGGGCTCTCCTACAATGAGCAGTTCTTC.

This chain connects TRBV7-3 to TRBJ2-1; tentatively, D is TRBD1 (6 bases). The germline V and J ends were trimmed by 2 bases and 4 bases, with 15 bases remaining between them. Per the germline V gene, CDR1 is SGHTA and CDR2 is FQGTGA. The CDR3 totals 16 residues. In DNA form, the CDR3 reads TGTGCCAGCAGCTTATCGTGGGACACGAGATACAATGAGCAGTTCTTC. It codes for CASSLSWDTRYNEQFF.

At least ten counts were recorded for this clonotype. The chain links TRBV30 to TRBJ2-7; 8 bases align to TRBD1. The germline V gene encodes CDR1 GTSNPN and CDR2 SVGIG (reference sequence). The CDR3 runs to 16 residues. Losses at the gene ends were 2 bases for V and 3 bases for J; bases not matched to a gene: 12. CDR3 nucleotide sequence: TGTGCCTGGAGTATAAACCGGGACAGGCGTTTCTACGAGCAGTACTTC. Amino acids: CAWSINRDRRFYEQYF.

There are many counts of this clonotype. This rearrangement joins TRBV18 to TRBJ2-5, with D hard to call. The germline CDR1 and CDR2 sequences are KGHSH and LQKENI. This CDR3 has 14 amino acids. V was clipped by 1 base and J by 5 bases, with 11 bases between them. Here the CDR3 reads CASSPLGFGETQYF. The CDR3 DNA reads as TGTGCCAGCTCACCACTTGGGTTTGGGGAGACCCAGTACTTC.

This clonotype came up many times. The chain recombines TRBV10-2 with TRBJ2-5; D is undetermined. V was pared by 2 bases and J by 2 bases, with 12 bases between. This CDR3 is 15 amino acids long. Per germline, CDR1 WSHSY and CDR2 SAAADI. The CDR3 protein is CASSEDNLRQETQYF. DNA of the CDR3: TGCGCCAGCAGTGAGGACAATTTAAGGCAAGAGACCCAGTACTTC.

This clonotype was counted many times. The chain joins TRBV6-1 to TRBJ1-1; D gene uncertain. Per the germline V gene, CDR1 is MNHNS and CDR2 is SASEGT. The CDR3 is 13 residues long. In nucleotides, the CDR3 is TGTGAGAAAGAGGGCCGTTGGAACACTGAAGCTTTCTTT. This encodes CEKEGRWNTEAFF.

The rearrangement links TRBV12-3 or TRBV12-4 to TRBJ1-2, with D uncertain. The CDR3 covers 18 residues. Trimming took 1 base from V and 2 from J, leaving 20 bases between them. The CDR3 DNA reads as TGTGCCAGCAGTTTAGGTCTTTCGACGGGGATAGCGAACTATGGCTACACCTTC. Translated, it gives CASSLGLSTGIANYGYTF.

This clonotype has ten or more counts. This sequence joins TRBV30 and TRBJ2-2, with no clear D. CDR1 GTSNPN and CDR2 SVGIG come from the germline V gene (reference sequence). The length of the CDR3 is 14 residues. The V gene lost 3 bases and the J gene lost 1 base, with 9 bases spanning the gap. CDR3: CAWRRPGNTGELFF. The CDR3 DNA is TGTGCCTGGAGGCGGCCAGGGAACACCGGGGAGCTGTTTTTT.

In its sample, this clonotype was seen a few times. This chain joins TRBV19 and TRBJ1-1, with D hard to call. Germline values: CDR1 LNHDA, CDR2 SQIVND (reference sequence). This CDR3 spans 15 amino acids. Deletions cut 3 bases from V and 5 bases from J, with 16 bases between. The CDR3 loop is CASSIRAIGGTEAFF. CDR3 DNA: TGTGCCAGTAGTATCCGAGCTATAGGTGGGACTGAAGCTTTCTTT.

This clonotype appeared a few times. The genes are TRBV11-3 and TRBJ1-1; D gene uncertain. Looked up from germline, CDR1 is SGHNT and CDR2 is YENEEA. The length of the CDR3 is 15 residues. The V and J ends lost 4 bases and 1 base respectively, with 13 bases between them. The CDR3 DNA follows: TGTGCCAGCAGCTCCGAGGCAGGCAGGAACACTGAAGCTTTCTTT. This translates into CASSSEAGRNTEAFF.

The CDR3 loop reads CASSGTTDTQYF. DNA for the CDR3: TGTGCCAGCAGTGGGACCACAGATACGCAGTATTTT. The gene calls are TRBV25-1 and TRBJ2-3; D call uncertain. The CDR3 has 12 residues. V was shortened by 4 bases and J by 2 bases, with 4 bases between the two germline ends. The germline gives CDR1 MGHDK, CDR2 SYGVNS.

This clonotype has at least ten counts. The J gene is TRBJ2-5, the V gene TRBV2, with 8 bases matching TRBD1. This CDR3 is built from 14 residues. CDR1 is SNHLY and CDR2 is FYNNEI in the germline V gene. J gave up 1 base and V 6 bases, and 4 bases lay outside the gene matches. The CDR3 protein is CASSAGQVQETQYF. The CDR3 region has the DNA TGTGCCAGCAGCGCGGGACAGGTCCAAGAGACCCAGTACTTC.

This clonotype came up many times. CDR3 nucleotide sequence: TGTGCCAGCAGAATCGGACAGGCATTTAACTATGGCTACACCTTC. Its translation: CASRIGQAFNYGYTF. The chain employs TRBV11-2 and TRBJ1-2; TRBD1 aligns across 7 bases. The germline V gene has CDR1 SGHAT and CDR2 FQNNGV. J gave up 1 base and V 6 bases, and 8 bases lay outside the gene matches. The CDR3 covers 15 residues.

There are many counts of this clonotype. This chain joins TRBV28 and TRBJ2-7; 9 bases align to TRBD1. CDR1 is MDHEN, CDR2 SYDVKM, per germline. The CDR3 consists of 13 residues. Trimming at V came to 8 bases and at J to 7 bases, leaving 9 bases not matched to a gene. The CDR3 sequence: CASLGTGLGEQYF. In DNA form, the CDR3 reads TGTGCCAGCCTCGGGACAGGGCTGGGGGAGCAGTACTTC.

CDR3 in DNA: TGTGCCAGCAGCCAAACACTCAGGGATGACAATCAGCCCCAGCATTTT. Protein: CASSQTLRDDNQPQHF. The chain links TRBV3-1 to TRBJ1-5, with D tentatively TRBD1 (5 bases). Per germline, CDR1 LGHDT and CDR2 YNNKEL (reference sequence). The CDR3 totals 16 residues. Trimming removed 2 bases at V and 3 bases at J, with 14 bases between. Full variable domain (outside the CDR3, taken from reference TRBV3-1 and TRBJ1-5): DTAVSQTPKYLVTQMGNDKSIKCEQNLGHDTMYWYKQDSKKFLKIMFSYNNKELIINETVPNRFSPKSPDKAHLNLHINSLELGDSAVYFCASSQTLRDDNQPQHFGDGTRLSIL.

In regard to this clonotype: It may be a read error: a sequence one base away is much more abundant. Without the conserved terminal phenylalanine or tryptophan, this CDR3 likely stems from a read error. This rearrangement joins TRBV12-3 or TRBV12-4 to TRBJ1-6; D possibly corresponds to TRBD1 (5 bases). V gave up 8 bases and J gave up 9 bases, with 14 bases separating them. The CDR3 loop spans 13 amino acids. CDR3 bases: TGTGCCAGCCGAGGGGCCCCGGGTTCACCCCTCCACCTT. Its protein product is CASRGAPGSPLHL.

There are a few counts of this clonotype. This chain connects TRBV15 to TRBJ2-6; D is undetermined. The germline V gene encodes CDR1 LNHNV and CDR2 YYDKDF (reference sequence). The CDR3 is 16 residues long. V lost 4 bases, J lost 1 base, and 11 bases lay in between. The CDR3 region has the DNA TGTGCCACCAGCAAGCCTCAGATTTCTGGGGCCAACGTCCTGACTTTC. This translates into CATSKPQISGANVLTF.